Listed below are T cell receptor beta chains from one sample, sequenced in a study of CXCR4 blockade with PD-1 therapy in pancreatic cancer. Profiled with immunoSEQ multiplex PCR; TCRdb holds only in-frame clones, not every one. The data show about 15,000 clones, with 55% to 85% seen just once and less than 6% held by the top ten. Sequences were obtained from tumor tissue. These receptors originate from a human donor with pancreatic ductal adenocarcinoma. The CDR3 runs from the conserved cysteine through the conserved F or W. Fields, in order: V gene, J gene, D gene, clone size, CDR3 DNA, CDR3 protein. D genes are given only for firm matches. Size is stated for part of the rows, as once, few or many counts, or as a class when the clone is expanded.

TRBV15,TRBJ2-1,TRBD2,.,TGTGCCACCAGCAGAGATTGGACTAGCGGGAGCGATGAGCAGTTCTTC,CATSRDWTSGSDEQFF
TRBV28,TRBJ2-1,TRBD1,.,TGTGCCAGCAGTCTCGGGACAGATATCTACAATGAGCAGTTCTTC,CASSLGTDIYNEQFF
TRBV9,TRBJ2-1,TRBD1,.,TGTGCCAGCAGCCCACAGGGGGCGCTGGACAATGAGCAGTTCTTC,CASSPQGALDNEQFF
TRBV9,TRBJ2-1,TRBD1,.,TGTGCCAGCAGACCTAGTCCGGGACAGGGATTAAATGAGCAGTTCTTC,CASRPSPGQGLNEQFF
TRBV11-3,TRBJ2-7,TRBD2,.,TGTGCCAGCAGCTTGGGTCGGGAGGACTACGAGCAGTACTTC,CASSLGREDYEQYF
TRBV9,TRBJ1-3,.,.,TGTGCCAGCAGCCTGCCAGGTGGAAACACCATATATTTT,CASSLPGGNTIYF
TRBV14,TRBJ2-3,.,.,TGTGCCAGCAGCCAAGTACGTGGGAGCACAGATACGCAGTATTTT,CASSQVRGSTDTQYF
TRBV15,TRBJ1-4,.,.,TGTGCCACCAGCAGAGATTTACGTTCGGCCTCTAATGAAAAACTGTTTTTT,CATSRDLRSASNEKLFF
TRBV15,TRBJ1-5,.,.,TGTGCCACCAGTCCGCTGGTGGGGGTCAATCAGCCCCAGCATTTT,CATSPLVGVNQPQHF
TRBV30,TRBJ2-3,.,.,TGTGCCTGGAGTGAAGGCGGCACAGATACGCAGTATTTT,CAWSEGGTDTQYF
TRBV19,TRBJ2-5,.,.,TGTGCCAGTAGTAAGGGACCGCAAGAGACCCAGTACTTC,CASSKGPQETQYF
TRBV28,TRBJ2-7,TRBD1,.,TGTGCCAGCAGTCCAGGGACAGGGTCGACTCGGTTCTACGAGCAGTACTTC,CASSPGTGSTRFYEQYF
TRBV5-1,TRBJ2-7,.,once,TGCGCCAGCAGCCTGCGAGTACAGGGAAGGGACGAGCAGTACTTC,CASSLRVQGRDEQYF
TRBV9,TRBJ2-1,TRBD2,.,TGTGCCAGCAGCCCTGGACTAGCGGGAGGTCATGAGCAGTTCTTC,CASSPGLAGGHEQFF
TRBV9,TRBJ2-7,.,medium-sized,TGTGCCAGCTCCCTAGCCCCCGGAGGGGGAGCCACCTACGAGCAGTACTTC,CASSLAPGGGATYEQYF
TRBV18,TRBJ1-4,.,.,TGTGCCAGCTCACCGTACGGACAAAATGAAAAACTGTTTTTT,CASSPYGQNEKLFF
TRBV28,TRBJ2-1,TRBD1,.,TGTGCCAGCAGTTTTCCCGGGACAGGGAACAATGAGCAGTTCTTC,CASSFPGTGNNEQFF
TRBV5-1,TRBJ1-1,.,.,TGCGCCAGCAGCCCCAGCCTTATGAACACTGAAGCTTTCTTT,CASSPSLMNTEAFF
TRBV19,TRBJ2-7,.,.,TGTGCCAGTAGTATAGATCACACAGGCACCAACTACGAGCAGTACTTC,CASSIDHTGTNYEQYF
TRBV14,TRBJ2-1,.,.,TGTGCCAGCAGCCCCCATCGACCTTATCACAATGAGCAGTTCTTC,CASSPHRPYHNEQFF
TRBV29-1,TRBJ1-3,.,few,TGCAGCGTTGATAGGGGGAATGCTGGAAACACCATATATTTT,CSVDRGNAGNTIYF
TRBV10-3,TRBJ2-7,TRBD1,.,TGTGCCACCCGGACAGGGCCCACCTACGAGCAGTACTTC,CATRTGPTYEQYF
TRBV19,TRBJ2-3,TRBD2,.,TGTGCCAGTAGTGCGGGACTAGCGACAGATACGCAGTATTTT,CASSAGLATDTQYF
TRBV9,TRBJ2-1,.,once,TGTGCCAGCAGCGTAGCTGGGGGAAGTCGCCACAATGAGCAGTTCTTC,CASSVAGGSRHNEQFF
TRBV19,TRBJ1-1,.,.,TGTGCCAGTAGTATAGAGCGCTCGGTCGCTGAAGCTTTCTTT,CASSIERSVAEAFF
TRBV28,TRBJ2-7,.,few,TGTGCCAGCAGTTTAAGTGCCTACGAGCAGTACTTC,CASSLSAYEQYF
TRBV15,TRBJ2-5,TRBD2,.,TGTGCCACCAGCAGACCCGGGAGGGTGTACCAAGAGACCCAGTACTTC,CATSRPGRVYQETQYF
TRBV5-1,TRBJ2-1,.,.,TGCGCCAGCAGCTTACAACAGGGTCGACACAATGAGCAGTTCTTC,CASSLQQGRHNEQFF
TRBV28,TRBJ2-1,TRBD2,once,TGTGCCAGCAGGACTAGCGCTAACAATGAGCAGTTCTTC,CASRTSANNEQFF
TRBV30,TRBJ1-4,.,.,TGTGCCTGGAGTTCGGGCAGGGGTAGAGAAAAACTGTTTTTT,CAWSSGRGREKLFF
TRBV19,TRBJ2-3,.,.,TGTGCCAGTAGTATTGGGGCTTTCACAGATACGCAGTATTTT,CASSIGAFTDTQYF